This record concerns one TCR beta chain sequence. The antigen remains unidentified. The sample belongs to a study of OX40 agonist ivuxolimab in advanced cancers. Turning to the study itself: Mean age roughly 65 years, range about 23 to 80; 82.7% male. Study-wide findings and caveats: The average count of expanded clones was higher among CD8+ T cells than among CD4+.

The germline CDR1 and CDR2 sequences are MNHEY and SVGAGI. The V end was cut by 5 bases, the J end by 6 bases, with 17 bases between. CDR3 length equals 15 residues. Sequenced by immunoSEQ multiplex PCR; TCRdb stores in-frame clones only, minus some. The sample lists 50,000 to 85,000 clones, 75% to 90% occurring once. This specimen consisted of CD4+ or CD8+ T cells sorted from blood, obtained in a trial of the OX40 agonist ivuxolimab. The chain uses TRBV6-5 and TRBJ2-1; D not resolved. The source is an adult with an advanced solid tumor such as melanoma, head and neck, liver or kidney cancer. The CDR3 is CASSPDRLTFNEQFF. The CDR3 region has the DNA TGTGCCAGCAGTCCGGACCGACTTACCTTCAATGAGCAGTTCTTC.